These 18 T cell receptor beta chains originate from one sample sequenced in a study of spatial heterogeneity in lung cancer. MiXCR was run by TCRdb on the 5' RACE reads, yielding one entry per CDR3 protein. The sample lists about 7,800 distinct CDR3 sequences, approximately 8.6% seen once, with more than 40% in the top ten. Regarding time point: sample taken at primary tumor resection. The sequencing here drew on PBMCs, taken at surgery. All receptors come from a male donor with early-stage non-small cell lung cancer.

This clonotype was seen many times. The chain has TRBV12-3 or TRBV12-4 and TRBJ1-5; 8 positions match TRBD1. The CDR3 runs 14 residues. V shed 6 bases, J shed 5 bases, and the junction held 6 bases outside the gene matches. CDR3 region: CASRITGGHQPQHF. DNA of the CDR3: TGTGCCAGCAGGATAACAGGGGGTCATCAGCCCCAGCATTTT.

This clonotype was detected many times. The chain joins TRBV7-8 to TRBJ2-2, with no clear D. The germline V and J ends were trimmed by 5 bases and 4 bases, with 8 bases remaining between them. CDR3 length: 13 residues. CDR1 is SGHVS and CDR2 is FQNEAQ in the germline V gene. In DNA form, the CDR3 reads TGTGCCAGCAGCCCGGTCAGCACCGGGGAGCTGTTTTTT. Translation gives CASSPVSTGELFF.

The chain has TRBV6-6 and TRBJ1-5, with 7 bases matching TRBD1. With V trimmed by 4 bases and J by 4 bases, 7 bases remained unmatched. The germline gives CDR1 MNHNY, CDR2 SVGAGI (reference sequence). The CDR3 consists of 15 residues. The CDR3 spells CASSSRQGGNQPQHF. In nucleotides, the CDR3 is TGTGCCAGCAGTTCGAGACAGGGCGGAAATCAGCCCCAGCATTTT.

This clonotype was seen many times. The V call is TRBV11-2, the J call TRBJ2-7, with D possibly called TRBD1 or TRBD2 (5 bases each). Germline CDR1 SGHAT, CDR2 FQNNGV. The CDR3 is 15 residues long. V lost 5 bases and J lost 5, with 19 bases in between. The CDR3: CASSPQWGRTDEQYF. The CDR3 bases are TGTGCCAGCAGCCCCCAATGGGGGAGAACCGACGAGCAGTACTTC. Full variable domain (remainder filled in from reference TRBV11-2 and TRBJ2-7): EAGVAQSPRYKIIEKRQSVAFWCNPISGHATLYWYQQILGQGPKLLIQFQNNGVVDDSQLPKDRFSAERLKGVDSTLKIQPAKLEDSAVYLCASSPQWGRTDEQYFGPGTRLTVT.

This clonotype came up many times. The chain combines TRBV7-8 with TRBJ2-7, with unresolved D. The CDR3 has 12 amino acids. Germline V CDR1 and CDR2: SGHVS, FQNEAQ. Trimming pared 5 bases from V and 3 bases from J, leaving 8 bases between. DNA of the CDR3: TGTGCCAGCAGCCAGCAGGACTACGAGCAGTACTTC. Protein sequence: CASSQQDYEQYF.

The chain links TRBV7-8 to TRBJ1-4, with TRBD1 as a possible D gene (5 bases). This CDR3 comprises 16 residues. Germline V gives CDR1 SGHVS, CDR2 FQNEAQ. Trimming took off 2 bases at V and 7 bases at J, with 17 bases between the two ends. CDR3 protein: CASSLPSAGIGEKLFF. CDR3 nucleotide sequence: TGTGCCAGCAGCTTACCCTCGGCAGGGATAGGTGAAAAACTGTTTTTT.

This clonotype was detected ten times or more. This chain's CDR3 is CASSRLPMAGWNEQFF. The CDR3 nucleotides are TGTGCCAGCAGTCGCCTTCCCATGGCAGGGTGGAATGAGCAGTTCTTC. The chain combines TRBV6-2 or TRBV6-3 with TRBJ2-1; D may be TRBD1 (5 bases). V lost 5 bases and J lost 7, with 21 bases in between. This CDR3 spans 16 amino acids. CDR1 and CDR2 from the germline V gene are MNHEY and SVGEGT.

By sample share, this clonotype is medium-sized (0.01 to 0.1%). The chain has TRBV4-1 and TRBJ2-3; 10 bases match TRBD2. The CDR3 spans 19 residues. The ends lost 3 bases at V and 6 bases at J; junction bases unmatched: 18. CDR1 and CDR2 (germline): MGHRA, YSYEKL. CDR3 nucleotides: TGCGCCAGCAGCCACCCAGGACTAGCGGTGTCGGCCAACAGGGATACGCAGTATTTT. This translates into CASSHPGLAVSANRDTQYF.

This clonotype has ten or more counts. V usage is TRBV19 and J usage is TRBJ2-1; 9 nucleotides match TRBD2. Germline-derived CDR1 and CDR2 are LNHDA and SQIVND (reference sequence). Losses at the gene ends were 7 bases for V and 0 bases for J; bases not matched to a gene: 10. The CDR3 runs to 17 residues. This CDR3 reads CASMSLAGPHSYNEQFF. CDR3 nucleotide sequence: TGTGCCAGTATGAGCCTAGCGGGGCCCCACTCCTACAATGAGCAGTTCTTC.

This clonotype was found many times. J is TRBJ1-2 and V is TRBV5-1, with D unclear. Germline V gene sequence: CDR1 SGHRS, CDR2 YFSETQ. This CDR3 is built from 16 residues. V gave up 0 bases and J gave up 3 bases, with 15 bases separating them. This chain's CDR3 is CASSLEGHVNDYGYTF. CDR3 in DNA: TGCGCCAGCAGCTTGGAGGGCCACGTGAACGACTATGGCTACACCTTC.

This clonotype was detected many times. The V call is TRBV3-1, the J call TRBJ2-7, with a possible D match to TRBD1 (6 bases). This CDR3 region has 14 residues. Germline V gene lookup returns CDR1 LGHDT and CDR2 YNNKEL (reference sequence). V gave up 4 bases and J gave up 3 bases, with 13 bases separating them. This chain's CDR3 is CASSPGAIVYEQYF. The CDR3 bases are TGTGCCAGCAGCCCAGGGGCCATCGTCTACGAGCAGTACTTC.

The table lists this clonotype with many counts. This rearrangement joins TRBV10-3 to TRBJ2-6; D is possibly TRBD1 (6 bases). V lost 10 bases and J lost 0, with 10 bases in between. The CDR3 has 14 residues. CDR1 is ENHRY and CDR2 is SYGVKD in the germline V gene. CDR3 nucleotides: TGTGCCACGCACAGGGACTCTGGGGCCAACGTCCTGACTTTC. This codes for CATHRDSGANVLTF.

The table lists this clonotype with many counts. The genes are TRBV4-1 and TRBJ2-7; TRBD1 matches at 7 bases. V gave up 3 bases and J gave up 0 bases; unmatched junction bases: 8. Germline V gene lookup returns CDR1 MGHRA and CDR2 YSYEKL. The CDR3 has 16 amino acids. The CDR3 sequence: CASSQVAGDSSYEQYF. The CDR3 DNA is TGCGCCAGCAGCCAGGTGGCTGGGGACAGCTCCTACGAGCAGTACTTC.

This clonotype was counted many times. The J gene is TRBJ2-7, the V gene TRBV12-3 or TRBV12-4; D is undetermined. V was pared by 2 bases and J by 2 bases, with 10 bases between. The CDR3 covers 14 residues. The CDR3 region is CASSLIGYPYEQYF. The CDR3 DNA follows: TGTGCCAGCAGTTTAATCGGCTACCCCTACGAGCAGTACTTC.

This clonotype is medium-sized by share. The chain is built from TRBV12-3 or TRBV12-4 and TRBJ2-1; D possibly corresponds to TRBD2 (5 bases). Trimming cost V 2 bases and J 8 bases, with 13 bases left between them. The length of the CDR3 is 14 residues. CDR3 in DNA: TGTGCCAGCAGTTTAAGGTGGAGCGGCGATGAGCAGTTCTTC. Residues: CASSLRWSGDEQFF.

This clonotype was observed many times. The chain carries TRBV11-1 and TRBJ2-5, with TRBD1 matching over 9 bases. CDR3 length: 14 residues. Germline CDR1 SGHAT, CDR2 FQDESV (reference sequence). J lost 2 bases, V lost 5 bases, and 3 bases had no gene match. Here the CDR3 DNA reads TGTGCCAGCAGCAAGGGACAGGGTCAAGAGACCCAGTACTTC. It is translated as CASSKGQGQETQYF.

On this clonotype: This may be a read error, as it is one base from a much larger clone. The V call is TRBV5-4, the J call TRBJ1-6; no reliable D call. The CDR3 runs 13 residues. Germline-derived CDR1 and CDR2 are SGHNT and YYREEE (reference sequence). The DNA for the CDR3 is TGTGCCAGCAGCTTGAGTTACACCTCACCCCCCCACTTT. Translated, it gives CASSLSYTSPPHF.

The rearrangement joins TRBV6-5 to TRBJ1-1; D perhaps matches TRBD1 (5 bases). There are 15 residues in the CDR3. CDR1 is MNHEY and CDR2 is SVGAGI in the germline V gene. The germline V and J ends were trimmed by 6 bases and 3 bases, with 17 bases remaining between them. The CDR3 coding sequence is TGTGCCAGCAGCCCGATGAGGGGTAGGGACACTGAAGCTTTCTTT. This sequence encodes CASSPMRGRDTEAFF.